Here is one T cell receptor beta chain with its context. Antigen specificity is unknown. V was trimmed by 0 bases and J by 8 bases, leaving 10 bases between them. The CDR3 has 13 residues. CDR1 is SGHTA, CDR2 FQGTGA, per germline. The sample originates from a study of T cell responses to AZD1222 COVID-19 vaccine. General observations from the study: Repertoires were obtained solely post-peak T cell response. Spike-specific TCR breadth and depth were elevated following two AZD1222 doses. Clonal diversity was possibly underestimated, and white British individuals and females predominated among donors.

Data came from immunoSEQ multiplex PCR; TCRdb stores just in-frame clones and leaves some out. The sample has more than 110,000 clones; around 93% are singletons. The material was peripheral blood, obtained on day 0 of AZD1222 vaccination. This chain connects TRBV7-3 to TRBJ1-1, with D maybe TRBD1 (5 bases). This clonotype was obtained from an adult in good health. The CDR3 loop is CASSLTQDGEAFF. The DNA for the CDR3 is TGTGCCAGCAGCTTAACACAGGACGGCGAAGCTTTCTTT.